Presented here are 5 T cell receptor beta chains from one specimen sequenced in a study of shared clonotypes between healthy human individuals. This table comes from immunoSEQ multiplex PCR, and its TCRdb copy is limited to in-frame clones, with some not included. The sample shows about a million clones, 75% of them seen only once. Sequencing was done on a sample of memory CD4+ T cells sorted from blood. Regarding subset: CD45RA-negative fraction. The receptors derive from a man aged 18-30 years in good health.

This rearrangement joins TRBV6-1 to TRBJ1-5; D is undetermined. Per the germline V gene, CDR1 is MNHNS and CDR2 is SASEGT. V lost 0 bases to trimming and J lost 0 bases, with 9 bases between them. This CDR3 spans 16 amino acids. The CDR3 is CASSEADRTSNQPQHF. DNA of the CDR3: TGTGCCAGCAGTGAAGCAGACCGGACTAGCAATCAGCCCCAGCATTTT.

J is TRBJ2-1 and V is TRBV30; the D gene is possibly TRBD2 (6 bases). V lost 1 base and J 0 bases, leaving 13 bases between the germline ends. The CDR3 loop spans 16 amino acids. Germline CDR1 GTSNPN, CDR2 SVGIG (reference sequence). The CDR3 here is CAWSGKAGRSYNEQFF. DNA of the CDR3: TGTGCCTGGAGTGGAAAAGCGGGCCGCTCCTACAATGAGCAGTTCTTC.

The chain uses TRBV5-4 and TRBJ2-6, with TRBD2 matching 7 bases. CDR3 length: 19 amino acids. The junction had 19 bases not matched to a gene; V was cut back by 8 bases and J by 2 bases. Germline CDR1 reads SGHNT; CDR2 reads YYREEE (reference sequence). CDR3 protein: CASQTEPQRGNAGANVLTF. In DNA form, the CDR3 reads TGTGCCAGTCAGACAGAACCCCAGCGGGGAAACGCTGGGGCCAACGTCCTGACTTTC.

The rearrangement joins TRBV28 to TRBJ2-3, with 11 positions matching TRBD2. The J segment lost 0 bases and the V segment lost 3 bases, leaving 2 bases of the junction unmatched. The CDR3 totals 16 residues. The germline gives CDR1 MDHEN, CDR2 SYDVKM. CDR3 region: CASSFASGGSTDTQYF. CDR3 nucleotides: TGTGCCAGCAGTTTCGCTAGCGGGGGGAGCACAGATACGCAGTATTTT.

The V call is TRBV27, the J call TRBJ1-4; the D is unclear. This CDR3 is built from 14 residues. V was clipped by 5 bases and J by 4 bases, with 11 bases between them. Germline V gene lookup returns CDR1 MNHEY and CDR2 SMNVEV (reference sequence). The CDR3: CASSPRRGNEKLFF. CDR3 nucleotide sequence: TGTGCCAGCAGTCCCCGGCGCGGTAATGAAAAACTGTTTTTT.